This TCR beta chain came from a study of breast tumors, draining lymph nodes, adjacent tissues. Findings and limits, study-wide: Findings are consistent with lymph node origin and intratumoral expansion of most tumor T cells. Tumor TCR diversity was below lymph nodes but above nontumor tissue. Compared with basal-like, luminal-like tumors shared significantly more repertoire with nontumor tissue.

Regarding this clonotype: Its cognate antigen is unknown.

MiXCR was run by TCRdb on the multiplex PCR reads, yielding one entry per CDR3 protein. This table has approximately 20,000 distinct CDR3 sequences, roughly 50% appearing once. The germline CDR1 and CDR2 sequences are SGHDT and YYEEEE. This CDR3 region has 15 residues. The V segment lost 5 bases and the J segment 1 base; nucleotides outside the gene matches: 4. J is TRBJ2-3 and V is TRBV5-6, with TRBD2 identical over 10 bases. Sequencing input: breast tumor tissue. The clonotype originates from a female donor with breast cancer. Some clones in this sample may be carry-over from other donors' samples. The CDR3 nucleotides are TGTGCCAGCAGTCCCGGGACTAGCGGCACAGATACGCAGTATTTT. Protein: CASSPGTSGTDTQYF.